The sample holds many counts of the clone carrying this T cell receptor beta chain. What it binds is unknown. The record originates from a study of T cell repertoires in cytomegalovirus infection. TCRdb reprocessed the reads with MiXCR, giving one entry per CDR3 protein. This sample carries some 500,000 distinct CDR3 sequences, 33% of them seen once, and the ten largest clones take 17%. The CDR3 is 15 residues long. The ends were cut back, 5 bases at V and 3 bases at J, with 16 bases in the middle. Germline V gene sequence: CDR1 SEHNR, CDR2 FQNEAQ (reference sequence). The chain links TRBV7-9 to TRBJ1-2; D call uncertain. This sequence originates from a human donor in good health (CMV status not recorded). Some clones in this sample may be carry-over from other donors' samples. The material was cultured PBMCs, obtained from culture after CMV antigen stimulation. This chain's CDR3 is CASSARVGKYYGYTF. The CDR3 nucleotides are TGTGCCAGCAGCGCACGGGTCGGCAAGTACTATGGCTACACCTTC.